These 9 T cell receptor beta chains share one sample of origin, sequenced in a study of T cells after yellow fever vaccination. TCRdb reanalysed the 5' RACE reads using MiXCR and keeps one entry per CDR3 protein. This repertoire shows 610,000 or so distinct CDR3 sequences, over 9% found once; its top ten account for about 16%. The sample in question was PBMCs, obtained on the day of the yellow fever booster vaccination. Receptor source: a man aged 25 to 45 who received the YFV17D yellow fever vaccine.

This clonotype has more than one count but fewer than ten. The genes are TRBV7-9 and TRBJ2-7; 7 nucleotides agree with TRBD1. The V gene end was trimmed by 7 bases and the J gene end by 5 bases; junction bases not matched to a gene: 11. CDR1 and CDR2 from the germline V gene are SEHNR and FQNEAQ (reference sequence). The CDR3 sequence is 14 residues long. Here the CDR3 reads CASTLGGARDEQYF. CDR3 DNA: TGTGCCAGCACCCTAGGGGGCGCGCGGGACGAGCAGTACTTC. The whole variable domain, remainder taken from reference TRBV7-9 and TRBJ2-7, is DTGVSQNPRHKITKRGQNVTFRCDPISEHNRLYWYRQTLGQGPEFLTYFQNEAQLEKSRLLSDRFSAERPKGSFSTLEIQRTEQGDSAMYLCASTLGGARDEQYFGPGTRLTVT.

The chain is built from TRBV3-1 and TRBJ2-1; 8 bases fit TRBD2. In germline, CDR1 is LGHDT, CDR2 YNNKEL (reference sequence). Trimming at V came to 1 base and at J to 0 bases, leaving 8 bases not matched to a gene. This CDR3 is built from 18 residues. CDR3 in DNA: TGTGCCAGCAGCCAAGCTTCAGCGGGAGCCAGCTCCTACAATGAGCAGTTCTTC. Its protein is CASSQASAGASSYNEQFF.

The V call is TRBV6-1, the J call TRBJ2-3; a possible D gene is TRBD1 (5 bases). Trimming left V 7 bases short and J 1 base short, with 12 bases between. The germline V gene encodes CDR1 MNHNS and CDR2 SASEGT. This CDR3 is built from 14 residues. The CDR3 reads CASKRGEGTDTQYF. The CDR3 nucleotides are TGTGCCAGCAAAAGGGGTGAGGGCACAGATACGCAGTATTTT.

This sequence joins TRBV20-1 and TRBJ2-6, with D possibly being TRBD1 (5 bases). Between the trimmed V and J ends, which lost 6 bases and 1 base, there was a span of 10 bases. Germline V gene sequence: CDR1 DFQATT, CDR2 SNEGSKA (reference sequence). CDR3 length: 14 residues. The CDR3 DNA sequence: TGCAGTGCCAGGGAAGCATCTGGGGCCAACGTCCTGACTTTC. Its protein product is CSAREASGANVLTF.

This clonotype was detected a few times. The rearrangement links TRBV7-2 to TRBJ2-7; maybe TRBD2 (6 bases). Germline V CDR1 and CDR2: SGHTA, FQGNSA. V lost 4 bases and J 6 bases, leaving 16 bases between the germline ends. The CDR3 consists of 14 residues. The CDR3 loop reads CASSSDYGRGEQYF. In DNA form, the CDR3 reads TGTGCCAGCAGCTCGGACTATGGTCGTGGCGAGCAGTACTTC. The entire variable domain, with the rest obtained from reference TRBV7-2 and TRBJ2-7, is as follows: GAGVSQSPSNKVTEKGKDVELRCDPISGHTALYWYRQSLGQGLEFLIYFQGNSAPDKSGLPSDRFSAERTGGSVSTLTIQRTQQEDSAVYLCASSSDYGRGEQYFGPGTRLTVT.

This clonotype has ten or more counts. The V and J genes are TRBV6-1 and TRBJ2-7; D unclear. The CDR3 covers 14 residues. Between the trimmed V and J ends, which lost 5 bases and 0 bases, there was a span of 11 bases. In germline, CDR1 is MNHNS, CDR2 SASEGT. The CDR3 spells CASSRGRSSYEQYF. DNA of the CDR3: TGTGCCAGCAGTAGAGGACGGAGCTCCTACGAGCAGTACTTC.

The chain joins TRBV7-2 to TRBJ2-1; possible D gene TRBD2, 7 bases. Trimming took 5 bases from V and 7 from J, leaving 21 bases between them. The V gene's germline CDR1 is SGHTA and CDR2 FQGNSA. The CDR3 consists of 16 residues. The chain's CDR3 is CASSPLRLGGPNEQFF. DNA for the CDR3: TGTGCCAGCAGCCCACTCCGGTTGGGGGGGCCTAATGAGCAGTTCTTC.

This clonotype was counted a few times. The chain joins TRBV19 to TRBJ2-7; TRBD1 matches at 8 bases. In germline, CDR1 is LNHDA, CDR2 SQIVND (reference sequence). With V trimmed by 2 bases and J by 7 bases, 4 bases remained unmatched. The CDR3 loop spans 13 amino acids. The CDR3 spells CASSISWDREQYF. The CDR3 DNA sequence: TGTGCCAGTAGTATAAGCTGGGACAGGGAGCAGTACTTC. The full variable domain, rest sourced from reference TRBV19 and TRBJ2-7, is DGGITQSPKYLFRKEGQNVTLSCEQNLNHDAMYWYRQDPGQGLRLIYYSQIVNDFQKGDIAEGYSVSREKKESFPLTVTSAQKNPTAFYLCASSISWDREQYFGPGTRLTVT.

The chain is built from TRBV6-1 and TRBJ2-1, with D perhaps matching TRBD2 (5 bases). There are 16 residues in the CDR3. Per germline, CDR1 MNHNS and CDR2 SASEGT. Between the trimmed V and J ends, which lost 0 bases and 2 bases, there was a span of 11 bases. CDR3 residues: CASSEANGNTYNEQFF. The CDR3 DNA sequence: TGTGCCAGCAGTGAAGCGAACGGGAACACCTACAATGAGCAGTTCTTC.